The 23 T cell receptor beta chains reported below all come from one sample, sequenced in a study of T cells in Graves' hyperthyroidism and ophthalmopathy. Amplified TCR beta CDR3 regions derived from RNA transcripts. The HTBI primer set served for first-round RT-PCR of the TCR CDR3. Each CDR3 protein is one row after TCRdb ran MiXCR on the multiplex PCR reads. The sample gives just under 750,000 distinct CDR3 sequences, about 35% of which show up once; around 29% is in the top ten. What was sequenced was blood. These receptors all stem from a woman in her 40s with Graves' hyperthyroidism.

Many counts were recorded for this clonotype. This rearrangement joins TRBV29-1 to TRBJ2-7; 10 nucleotides align to TRBD2. CDR1 and CDR2 (germline): SQVTM, ANQGSEA. V was clipped by 4 bases and J by 5 bases; unmatched bases: 8. The CDR3 length is 14 residues. In nucleotides, the CDR3 is TGCAGCGTTGGGAGTCCTAGCGGGAGTAACGAGCAGTACTTC. It specifies CSVGSPSGSNEQYF.

The rearrangement joins TRBV25-1 to TRBJ1-1; no clear D gene. The V gene's germline CDR1 is MGHDK and CDR2 SYGVNS. The CDR3 spans 13 residues. Trimming stripped 8 bases from V and 1 base from J, with 11 bases between. For the CDR3, the DNA is TGTGCCAGCTCACCACCAGAGAACACTGAAGCTTTCTTT. Its translation: CASSPPENTEAFF.

Many counts were recorded for this clonotype. V and J are TRBV19 and TRBJ2-7; D is possibly TRBD1 (5 bases). V was clipped by 11 bases and J by 1 base, with 12 bases between them. Germline-derived CDR1 and CDR2 are LNHDA and SQIVND (reference sequence). This CDR3 is built from 12 residues. The CDR3: CAGCPGSYEQYF. In nucleotides, the CDR3 is TGTGCCGGCTGCCCAGGGTCCTACGAGCAGTACTTC.

Remarks on this clonotype: The junction shows a germline mismatch at one end, possibly a read error. The V call is TRBV9, the J call TRBJ2-5, with D possibly TRBD2 on 5 matching bases. The CDR3 spans 16 residues. Germline assignment: CDR1 SGDLS and CDR2 YYNGEE. This CDR3 reads CAGSPSGKVFRETQYF. CDR3 in DNA: TGTGCCGGCAGCCCCTCGGGAAAAGTTTTTCGGGAGACCCAGTACTTC.

The rearrangement links TRBV30 to TRBJ1-6, with D possibly matching TRBD1 (6 bases). Trimming removed 4 bases from V and 5 bases from J, with 9 bases in between. Germline V lookup: CDR1 GTSNPN, CDR2 SVGIG (reference sequence). CDR3 length: 13 amino acids. The CDR3 nucleotides are TGTGCCTGGACGGCAGGGGATAATTCACCCCTCCACTTT. Protein sequence: CAWTAGDNSPLHF.

The genes are TRBV7-2 and TRBJ1-2; maybe TRBD1 (6 bases). CDR3 length equals 14 residues. Germline CDR1 SGHTA, CDR2 FQGNSA. Trimming cost V 4 bases and J 4 bases, with 13 bases left between them. CDR3 sequence: CASSSPQGLYGYTF. CDR3 nucleotides: TGTGCCAGCAGCTCACCACAGGGACTCTATGGCTACACCTTC.

The CDR3 spells CAISESGHLQETQYF. The DNA for the CDR3 is TGTGCCATCAGTGAGTCTGGACACCTCCAAGAGACCCAGTACTTC. The chain is built from TRBV10-3 and TRBJ2-5; TRBD1 might be the D (5 bases). Trimming left V 0 bases short and J 1 base short, with 9 bases between. The CDR3 runs to 15 residues. The V gene's germline CDR1 is ENHRY and CDR2 SYGVKD.

The chain carries TRBV7-6 and TRBJ1-6; no clear D gene. CDR3 size: 13 residues. V was pared by 6 bases and J by 10 bases, with 13 bases between. In germline, CDR1 is SGHVS, CDR2 FNYEAQ. CDR3 residues: CASSSVGYSPLHF. In DNA form, the CDR3 reads TGTGCCAGCAGTTCCGTGGGGTACTCACCCCTCCACTTT.

For the CDR3, the DNA is TGTGCCAGCACCGCCTGGGATACGCAGTATTTT. It is translated as CASTAWDTQYF. This chain links TRBV25-1 with TRBJ2-3; the D is unclear. In germline, CDR1 is MGHDK, CDR2 SYGVNS. V was trimmed by 7 bases and J by 6 bases, leaving 8 bases between them. CDR3 length equals 11 residues.

This clonotype was seen at least ten times. The genes are TRBV6-4 and TRBJ2-2, with 8 bases matching TRBD2. Germline lookup yields CDR1 MRHNA and CDR2 SNTAGT. The ends lost 2 bases at V and 4 bases at J; junction bases unmatched: 0. CDR3 size: 14 residues. DNA for the CDR3: TGTGCCAGCAGTGACGGGACTAGCACCGGGGAGCTGTTTTTT. This gives the protein CASSDGTSTGELFF.

This clonotype was observed a few times. This chain connects TRBV2 to TRBJ1-2; 7 positions match TRBD1. CDR1 SNHLY and CDR2 FYNNEI come from the germline V gene. This CDR3 region has 13 residues. J lost 8 bases, V lost 4 bases, and 7 bases had no gene match. CDR3 bases: TGTGCCAGCAGTGCCGACAGGGCAGGGGGCTACACCTTC. This gives the protein CASSADRAGGYTF.

This clonotype has more than one count but fewer than ten. V is TRBV6-5 and J is TRBJ2-5, with TRBD2 identical over 13 bases. With V trimmed by 2 bases and J by 1 base, 4 bases remained unmatched. This CDR3 has 17 amino acids. Germline V gene lookup returns CDR1 MNHEY and CDR2 SVGAGI. CDR3 sequence reads: CASSYDGLAGAQETQYF. CDR3 nucleotides: TGTGCCAGCAGTTACGATGGACTAGCGGGAGCCCAAGAGACCCAGTACTTC.

About this clonotype: It is unclear where the CDR3 begins or ends on the DNA, so no DNA is shown, and the CDR3 is as TCRdb lists it. This rearrangement joins TRBV10-3 to TRBJ2-2; the table's D call of TRBD1 was not tested on the DNA. The germline gives CDR1 ENHRY, CDR2 SYGVKD. The CDR3 extends over 15 residues, inclusive of both ends. The CDR3 region is CAISDPGTGTGSCFF.

The gene calls are TRBV2 and TRBJ2-7; D gene ambiguous. V gave up 7 bases and J gave up 4 bases, with 14 bases separating them. From germline, CDR1 is SNHLY and CDR2 FYNNEI. The CDR3 spans 13 residues. The CDR3, as DNA: TGTGCCAGCATCGGCACAATCAGTTACGAGCAGTACTTC. Translated: CASIGTISYEQYF.

This clonotype has only a few counts. This chain links TRBV12-3 or TRBV12-4 with TRBJ1-5; TRBD1 is a possible D gene (5 bases). The ends were cut back, 3 bases at V and 3 bases at J, with 12 bases in the middle. The CDR3 is 15 residues long. CDR3 DNA: TGTGCCAGCAGTTTGGGGCAGGGCACCAATCAGCCCCAGCATTTT. It encodes CASSLGQGTNQPQHF.

This clonotype came up many times. V gene TRBV7-9 combines with J gene TRBJ1-2; no firm D call. Germline lookup yields CDR1 SEHNR and CDR2 FQNEAQ (reference sequence). The CDR3 totals 13 residues. Trimming removed 8 bases at V and 7 bases at J, with 17 bases between. CDR3 DNA: TGTGCCAGCGGGGTCACTACACCACGTGGCTACACCTTC. It yields the protein CASGVTTPRGYTF.

Many counts were recorded for this clonotype. The chain employs TRBV19 and TRBJ1-6; D unresolved. Trimming removed 5 bases from V and 10 bases from J, with 12 bases in between. This CDR3 has 13 residues. The germline gives CDR1 LNHDA, CDR2 SQIVND (reference sequence). The CDR3 loop reads CASSSQMRSPLHF. CDR3 nucleotide sequence: TGTGCCAGTAGTTCCCAAATGCGCTCACCCCTCCACTTT. Variable domain in full (rest from reference TRBV19 and TRBJ1-6): DGGITQSPKYLFRKEGQNVTLSCEQNLNHDAMYWYRQDPGQGLRLIYYSQIVNDFQKGDIAEGYSVSREKKESFPLTVTSAQKNPTAFYLCASSSQMRSPLHFGNGTRLTVT.

The chain links TRBV20-1 to TRBJ1-5, with D tentatively TRBD1 (5 bases). Germline CDR1 is DFQATT and CDR2 is SNEGSKA (reference sequence). CDR3 length: 13 amino acids. Trimming shortened V by 4 bases and J by 5 bases, and 12 bases separated the two germline ends. CDR3: CSANGGPYQPQHF. CDR3 DNA: TGCAGTGCTAACGGGGGTCCGTATCAGCCCCAGCATTTT.

The chain links TRBV7-2 to TRBJ1-1; a weak D match, TRBD1 (6 bases). The CDR3 sequence is 14 residues long. Germline CDR1 and CDR2: SGHTA and FQGNSA. Trimming shortened V by 5 bases and J by 4 bases, and 14 bases separated the two germline ends. The CDR3 here is CASSQVEGGTEAFF. The CDR3, as DNA: TGTGCCAGCAGCCAAGTTGAAGGGGGCACTGAAGCTTTCTTT.

V gene TRBV25-1 combines with J gene TRBJ1-1; a possible D gene is TRBD1 (6 bases). V was pared by 4 bases and J by 0 bases, with 15 bases between. CDR1 MGHDK and CDR2 SYGVNS come from the germline V gene. CDR3 length: 16 amino acids. CDR3 sequence reads: CASSVRGAALNTEAFF. The CDR3 nucleotides are TGTGCCAGCAGTGTCCGGGGGGCAGCTTTGAACACTGAAGCTTTCTTT.

This clonotype has at least ten counts. This sequence joins TRBV19 and TRBJ1-2; no definite D call. Trimming left V 6 bases short and J 4 bases short, with 12 bases between. CDR1 is LNHDA, CDR2 SQIVND, per germline (reference sequence). This CDR3 is built from 13 residues. DNA of the CDR3: TGTGCCAGTAGGAAGGGTTCCGGCTATGGCTACACCTTC. Encoded protein: CASRKGSGYGYTF. The full variable domain, in which reference TRBV19 and TRBJ1-2 provide the parts outside the CDR3, is DGGITQSPKYLFRKEGQNVTLSCEQNLNHDAMYWYRQDPGQGLRLIYYSQIVNDFQKGDIAEGYSVSREKKESFPLTVTSAQKNPTAFYLCASRKGSGYGYTFGSGTRLTVV.

J is TRBJ2-7 and V is TRBV6-1; tentatively, D is TRBD2 (6 bases). Trimming took off 11 bases at V and 2 bases at J, with 16 bases between the two ends. Looked up from germline, CDR1 is MNHNS and CDR2 is SASEGT. The CDR3 has 13 amino acids. The CDR3 DNA reads TGTGCCGGCGAAGGTGCGGGGCCCTACGAGCAGTACTTC. As protein: CAGEGAGPYEQYF.

As regards this clonotype: A much larger clone differs by one base, so this may be a read error. The rearrangement joins TRBV10-3 to TRBJ1-4; the D gene is possibly TRBD1 (5 bases). The germline V gene encodes CDR1 ENHRY and CDR2 SYGVKD. Trimming removed 4 bases at V and 8 bases at J, with 11 bases between. There are 13 residues in the CDR3. CDR3: CAISGSKGEKLFF. As DNA, the CDR3 is TGTGCCATCAGTGGGTCGAAGGGGGAAAAACTGTTTTTT.